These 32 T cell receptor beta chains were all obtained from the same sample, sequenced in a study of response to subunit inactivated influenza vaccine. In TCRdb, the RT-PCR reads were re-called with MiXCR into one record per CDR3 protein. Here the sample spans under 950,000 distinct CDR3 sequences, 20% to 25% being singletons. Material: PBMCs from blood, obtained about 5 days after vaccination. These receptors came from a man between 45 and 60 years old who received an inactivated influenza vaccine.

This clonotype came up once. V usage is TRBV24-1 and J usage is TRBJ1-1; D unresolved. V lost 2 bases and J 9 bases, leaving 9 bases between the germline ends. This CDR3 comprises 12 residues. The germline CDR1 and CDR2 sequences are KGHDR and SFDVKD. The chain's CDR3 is CATSDSHFQAFF. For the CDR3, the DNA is TGTGCCACCAGTGATTCGCATTTCCAAGCTTTCTTT.

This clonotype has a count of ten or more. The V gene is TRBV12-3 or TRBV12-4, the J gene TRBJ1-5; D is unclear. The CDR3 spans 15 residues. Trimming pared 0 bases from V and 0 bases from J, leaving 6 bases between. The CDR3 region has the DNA TGTGCCAGCAGTTTAGCGGGCCATAGCAATCAGCCCCAGCATTTT. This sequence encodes CASSLAGHSNQPQHF.

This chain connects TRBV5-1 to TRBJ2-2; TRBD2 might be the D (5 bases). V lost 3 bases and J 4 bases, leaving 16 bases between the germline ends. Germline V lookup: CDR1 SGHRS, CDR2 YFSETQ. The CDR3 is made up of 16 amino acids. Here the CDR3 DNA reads TGCGCCAGCAGCTCCGGTTGGGCTGGGAGCACCGGGGAGCTGTTTTTT. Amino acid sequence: CASSSGWAGSTGELFF. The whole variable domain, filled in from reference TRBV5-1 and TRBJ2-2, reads KAGVTQTPRYLIKTRGQQVTLSCSPISGHRSVSWYQQTPGQGLQFLFEYFSETQRNKGNFPGRFSGRQFSNSRSEMNVSTLELGDSALYLCASSSGWAGSTGELFFGEGSRLTVL.

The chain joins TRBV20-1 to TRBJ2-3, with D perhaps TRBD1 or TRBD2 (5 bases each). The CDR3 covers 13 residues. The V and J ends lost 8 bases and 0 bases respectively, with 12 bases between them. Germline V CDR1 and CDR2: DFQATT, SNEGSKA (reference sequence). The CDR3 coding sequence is TGCAGTTTGAGGGGCCCTAGCACAGATACGCAGTATTTT. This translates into CSLRGPSTDTQYF.

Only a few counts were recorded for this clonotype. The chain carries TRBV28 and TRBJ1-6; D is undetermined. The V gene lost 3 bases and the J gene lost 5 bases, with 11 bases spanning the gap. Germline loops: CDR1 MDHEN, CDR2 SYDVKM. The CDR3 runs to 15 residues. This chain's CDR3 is CASSFRRWDNSPLHF. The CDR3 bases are TGTGCCAGCAGTTTCCGGAGATGGGATAATTCACCCCTCCACTTT.

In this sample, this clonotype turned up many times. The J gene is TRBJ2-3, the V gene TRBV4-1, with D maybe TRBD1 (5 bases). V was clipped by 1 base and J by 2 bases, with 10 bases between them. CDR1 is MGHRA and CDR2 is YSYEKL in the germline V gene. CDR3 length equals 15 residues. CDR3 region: CASSQGAGSTDTQYF. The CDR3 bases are TGCGCCAGCAGCCAAGGGGCAGGGTCCACAGATACGCAGTATTTT.

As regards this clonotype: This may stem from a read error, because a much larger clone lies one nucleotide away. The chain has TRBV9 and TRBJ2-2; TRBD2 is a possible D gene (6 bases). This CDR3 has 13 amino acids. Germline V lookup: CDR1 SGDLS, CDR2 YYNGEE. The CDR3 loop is CASRVADTGELFF. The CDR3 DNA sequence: TGTGCCAGCAGGGTAGCGGACACCGGGGAGCTGTTTTTT.

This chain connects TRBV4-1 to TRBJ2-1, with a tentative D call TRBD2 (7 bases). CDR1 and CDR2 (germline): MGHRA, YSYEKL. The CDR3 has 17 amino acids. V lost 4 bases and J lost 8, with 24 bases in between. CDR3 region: CASSPLRGRVSPHEQFF. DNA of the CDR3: TGCGCCAGCAGCCCCCTGAGGGGGAGGGTATCTCCTCATGAGCAGTTCTTC.

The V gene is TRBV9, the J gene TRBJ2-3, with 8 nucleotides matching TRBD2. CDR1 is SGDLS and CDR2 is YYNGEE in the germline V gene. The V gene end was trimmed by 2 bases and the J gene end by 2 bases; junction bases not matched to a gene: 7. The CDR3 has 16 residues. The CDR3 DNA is TGTGCCAGCAGCGTTGCCGGGACTAGTCCCACAGATACGCAGTATTTT. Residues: CASSVAGTSPTDTQYF.

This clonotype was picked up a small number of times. The CDR3 bases are TGTGCCAGCAGTGAACTCGGGGGCAGGGCTGAAAAACTGTTTTTT. Protein sequence: CASSELGGRAEKLFF. The chain is built from TRBV6-1 and TRBJ1-4; D might be TRBD1 (6 bases). Trimming took 2 bases from V and 7 from J, leaving 14 bases between them. Germline V gives CDR1 MNHNS, CDR2 SASEGT. The CDR3 loop spans 15 amino acids.

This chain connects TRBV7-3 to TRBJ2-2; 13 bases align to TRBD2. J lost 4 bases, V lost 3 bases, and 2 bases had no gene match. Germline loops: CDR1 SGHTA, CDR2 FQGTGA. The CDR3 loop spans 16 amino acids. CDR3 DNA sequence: TGTGCCAGCAGCTTTACTAGCGGGAGGGCCACCGGGGAGCTGTTTTTT. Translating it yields CASSFTSGRATGELFF.

The CDR3 DNA sequence: TGTGCTAGAAATGGGTACCAAGAGACCCAGTACTTC. Protein product: CARNGYQETQYF. J is TRBJ2-5 and V is TRBV12-5; no reliable D call. The CDR3 has 12 amino acids. Looked up from germline, CDR1 is LGHNT and CDR2 is FRNRAP. The V end was cut by 9 bases, the J end by 0 bases, with 8 bases between.

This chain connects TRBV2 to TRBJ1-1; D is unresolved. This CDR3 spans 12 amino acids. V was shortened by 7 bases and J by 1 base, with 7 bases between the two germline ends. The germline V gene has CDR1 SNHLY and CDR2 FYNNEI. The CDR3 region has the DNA TGTGCCAGCACCAAGCGGAACACTGAAGCTTTCTTT. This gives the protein CASTKRNTEAFF.

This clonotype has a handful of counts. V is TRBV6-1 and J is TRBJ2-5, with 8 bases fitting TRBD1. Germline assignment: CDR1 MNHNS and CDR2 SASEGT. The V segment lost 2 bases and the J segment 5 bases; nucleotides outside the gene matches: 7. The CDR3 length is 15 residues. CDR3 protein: CASSERTGLRETQYF. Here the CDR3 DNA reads TGTGCCAGCAGTGAAAGGACAGGGCTGAGGGAGACCCAGTACTTC.

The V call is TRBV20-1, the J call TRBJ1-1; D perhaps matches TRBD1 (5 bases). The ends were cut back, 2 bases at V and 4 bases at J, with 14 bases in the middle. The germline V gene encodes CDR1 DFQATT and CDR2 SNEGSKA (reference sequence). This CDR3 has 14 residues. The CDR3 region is CSARNPGERTEAFF. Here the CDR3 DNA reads TGCAGTGCTAGAAATCCGGGGGAACGCACTGAAGCTTTCTTT.

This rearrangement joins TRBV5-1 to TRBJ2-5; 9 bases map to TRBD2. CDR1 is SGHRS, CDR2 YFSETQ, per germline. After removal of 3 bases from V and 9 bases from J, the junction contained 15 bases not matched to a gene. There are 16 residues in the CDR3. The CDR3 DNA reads TGCGCCAGCAGCTCCCCTAGCGGGGACCACCCTCGGGCCCAGTACTTC. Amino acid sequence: CASSSPSGDHPRAQYF.

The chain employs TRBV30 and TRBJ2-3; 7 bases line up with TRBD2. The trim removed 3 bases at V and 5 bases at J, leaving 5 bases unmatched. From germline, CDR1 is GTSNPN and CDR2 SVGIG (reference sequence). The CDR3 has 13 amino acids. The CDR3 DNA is TGTGCCTGGAGAACCCTAGCGGTAGATACGCAGTATTTT. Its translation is CAWRTLAVDTQYF.

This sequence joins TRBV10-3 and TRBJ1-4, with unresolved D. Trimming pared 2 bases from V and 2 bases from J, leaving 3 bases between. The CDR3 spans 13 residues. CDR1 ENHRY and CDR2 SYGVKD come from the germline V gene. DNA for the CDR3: TGTGCCATCAGTGAGCGGACTAATGAAAAACTGTTTTTT. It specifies CAISERTNEKLFF.

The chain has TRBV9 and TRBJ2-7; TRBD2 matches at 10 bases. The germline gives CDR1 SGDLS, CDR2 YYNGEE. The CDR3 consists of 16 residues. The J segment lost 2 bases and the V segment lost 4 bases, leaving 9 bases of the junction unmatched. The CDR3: CASSPTLAGVPYEQYF. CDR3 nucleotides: TGTGCCAGCAGCCCCACCCTAGCGGGAGTTCCCTACGAGCAGTACTTC.

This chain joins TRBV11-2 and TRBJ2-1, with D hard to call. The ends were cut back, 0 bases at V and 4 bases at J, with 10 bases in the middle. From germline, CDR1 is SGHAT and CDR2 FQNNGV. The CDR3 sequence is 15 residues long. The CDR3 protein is CASSLDFLEYNEQFF. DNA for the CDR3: TGTGCCAGCAGCTTAGATTTTCTGGAGTACAATGAGCAGTTCTTC.

The CDR3 nucleotides read TGCAGTGCTAGGATCCTGGGCCGACCTAACACCGGGGAGCTGTTTTTT. Translation gives CSARILGRPNTGELFF. The chain employs TRBV20-1 and TRBJ2-2, with D unresolved. Germline CDR1 and CDR2: DFQATT and SNEGSKA (reference sequence). V shed 3 bases and J shed 2 bases, with 16 bases lying between them. The CDR3 runs to 16 residues.

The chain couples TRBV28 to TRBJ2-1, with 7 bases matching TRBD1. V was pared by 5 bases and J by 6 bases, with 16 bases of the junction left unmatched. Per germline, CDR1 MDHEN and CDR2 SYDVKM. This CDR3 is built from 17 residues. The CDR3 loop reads CASSPRDSASRGNEQFF. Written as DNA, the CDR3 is TGTGCCAGCAGTCCGAGGGACAGCGCCTCCAGGGGCAATGAGCAGTTCTTC.

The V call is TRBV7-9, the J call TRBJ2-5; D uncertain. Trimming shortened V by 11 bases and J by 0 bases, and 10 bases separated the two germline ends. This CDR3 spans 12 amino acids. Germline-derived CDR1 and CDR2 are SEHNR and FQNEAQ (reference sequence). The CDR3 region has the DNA TGTGCCGGGGTAGACAACCAAGAGACCCAGTACTTC. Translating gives CAGVDNQETQYF.

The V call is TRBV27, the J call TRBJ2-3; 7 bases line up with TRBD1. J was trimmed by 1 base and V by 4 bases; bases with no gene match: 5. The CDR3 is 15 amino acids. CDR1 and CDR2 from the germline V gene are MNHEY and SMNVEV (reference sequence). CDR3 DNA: TGTGCCAGCAGTTACCTGACAGGGCGCACAGATACGCAGTATTTT. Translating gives CASSYLTGRTDTQYF.

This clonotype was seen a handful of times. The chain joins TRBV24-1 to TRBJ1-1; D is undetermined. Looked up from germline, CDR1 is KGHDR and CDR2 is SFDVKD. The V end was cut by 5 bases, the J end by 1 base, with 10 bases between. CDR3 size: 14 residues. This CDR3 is CATSVSGRNTEAFF. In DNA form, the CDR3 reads TGTGCCACCAGTGTGTCCGGCAGGAACACTGAAGCTTTCTTT.

Here the CDR3 reads CASSPPSGYEQYF. CDR3 DNA: TGTGCCAGCTCACCACCGTCCGGGTACGAGCAGTACTTC. This rearrangement joins TRBV18 to TRBJ2-7; no clear D gene. This CDR3 has 13 amino acids. CDR1 KGHSH and CDR2 LQKENI come from the germline V gene. V shed 0 bases and J shed 4 bases, with 7 bases lying between them.

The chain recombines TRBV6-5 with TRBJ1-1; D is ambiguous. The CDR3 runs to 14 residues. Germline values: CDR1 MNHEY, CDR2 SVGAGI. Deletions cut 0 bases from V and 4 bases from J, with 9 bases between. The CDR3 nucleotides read TGTGCCAGCAGTTACTCGGTAGTCGCCACTGAAGCTTTCTTT. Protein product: CASSYSVVATEAFF.

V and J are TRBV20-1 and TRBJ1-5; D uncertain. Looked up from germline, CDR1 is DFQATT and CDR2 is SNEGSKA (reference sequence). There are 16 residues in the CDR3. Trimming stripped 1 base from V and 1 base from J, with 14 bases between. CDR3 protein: CSARGISRMSNQPQHF. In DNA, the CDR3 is TGCAGTGCTAGAGGGATTAGCAGGATGAGCAATCAGCCCCAGCATTTT.

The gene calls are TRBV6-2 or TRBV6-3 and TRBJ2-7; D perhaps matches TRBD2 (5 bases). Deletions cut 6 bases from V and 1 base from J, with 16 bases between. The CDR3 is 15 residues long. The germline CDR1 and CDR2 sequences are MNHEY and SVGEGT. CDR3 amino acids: CASSHWEPRSYEQYF. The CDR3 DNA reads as TGTGCCAGCAGCCACTGGGAGCCAAGATCCTACGAGCAGTACTTC.

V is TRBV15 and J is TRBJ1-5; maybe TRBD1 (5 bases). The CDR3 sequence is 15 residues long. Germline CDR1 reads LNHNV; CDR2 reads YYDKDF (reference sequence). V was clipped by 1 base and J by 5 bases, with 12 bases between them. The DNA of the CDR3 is TGTGCCACCAGCAGAGCACCGGGACTTTATCAGCCCCAGCATTTT. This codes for CATSRAPGLYQPQHF.

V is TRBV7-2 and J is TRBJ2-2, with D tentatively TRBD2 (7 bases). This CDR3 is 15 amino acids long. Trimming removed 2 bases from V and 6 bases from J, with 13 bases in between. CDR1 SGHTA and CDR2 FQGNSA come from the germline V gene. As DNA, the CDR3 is TGTGCCAGCAGCTTATTTCAGGGGAGGGCCGGGGAGCTGTTTTTT. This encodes CASSLFQGRAGELFF. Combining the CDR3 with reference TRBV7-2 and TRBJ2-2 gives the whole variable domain GAGVSQSPSNKVTEKGKDVELRCDPISGHTALYWYRQSLGQGLEFLIYFQGNSAPDKSGLPSDRFSAERTGGSVSTLTIQRTQQEDSAVYLCASSLFQGRAGELFFGEGSRLTVL.

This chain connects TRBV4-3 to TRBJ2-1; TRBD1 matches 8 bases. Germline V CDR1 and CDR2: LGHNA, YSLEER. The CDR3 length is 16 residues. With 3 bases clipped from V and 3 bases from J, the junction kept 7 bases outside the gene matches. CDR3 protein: CASSQGRDRLYNEQFF. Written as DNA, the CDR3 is TGCGCCAGCAGCCAGGGGCGGGACAGGCTCTACAATGAGCAGTTCTTC.